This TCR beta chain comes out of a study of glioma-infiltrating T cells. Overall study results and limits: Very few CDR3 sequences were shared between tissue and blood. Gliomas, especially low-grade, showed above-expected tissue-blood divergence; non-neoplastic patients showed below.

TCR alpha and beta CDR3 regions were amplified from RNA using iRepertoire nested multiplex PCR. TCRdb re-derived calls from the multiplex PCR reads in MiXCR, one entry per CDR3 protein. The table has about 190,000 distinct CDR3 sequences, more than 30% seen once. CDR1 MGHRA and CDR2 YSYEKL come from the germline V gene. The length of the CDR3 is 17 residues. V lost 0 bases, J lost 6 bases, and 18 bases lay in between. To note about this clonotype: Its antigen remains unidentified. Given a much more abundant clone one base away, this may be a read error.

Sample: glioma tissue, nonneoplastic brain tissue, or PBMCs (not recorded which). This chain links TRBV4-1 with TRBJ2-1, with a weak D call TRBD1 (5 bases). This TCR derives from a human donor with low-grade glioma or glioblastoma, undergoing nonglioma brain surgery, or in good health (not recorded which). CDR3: CASSQDISWGIGNEQFF. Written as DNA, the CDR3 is TGCGCCAGCAGCCAAGATATTTCCTGGGGCATCGGCAATGAGCAGTTCTTC.